This is a list of T cell receptor beta chains from one sample in a study of cytomegalovirus exposure and HLA in healthy donors. The method was immunoSEQ multiplex PCR; TCRdb's version includes in-frame clones alone and lacks a portion of them. The sample contains 130,000 to 150,000 clones, approximately 93% of which appear only once. The sequencing input was PBMCs. The receptor set was obtained from a man aged 18 to 30 in good health and CMV-seronegative. The CDR3 runs from the conserved cysteine through the conserved F or W. D genes are given only for firm matches. The listing skips clone size in some rows; elsewhere it reads once, few, many or a size class.

v_call: TRBV4-1
j_call: TRBJ2-3
d_call: TRBD2
clone_size: NA
cdr3_aa: CASSHQTWATSGYTDTQYF
cdr3_nt: TGCGCCAGCAGCCACCAGACCTGGGCCACTAGCGGGTACACAGATACGCAGTATTTT

v_call: TRBV9
j_call: TRBJ2-5
d_call: TRBD1
clone_size: once
cdr3_aa: CASSARTGEWETQYF
cdr3_nt: TGTGCCAGCAGCGCGCGGACAGGGGAATGGGAGACCCAGTACTTC

v_call: TRBV7-3
j_call: TRBJ1-2
d_call: NA
clone_size: NA
cdr3_aa: CASSRENYGYTF
cdr3_nt: TGTGCCAGCAGCAGAGAGAACTATGGCTACACCTTC

v_call: TRBV5-1
j_call: TRBJ2-7
d_call: NA
clone_size: NA
cdr3_aa: CASSPEPGLTYEQYF
cdr3_nt: TGCGCCAGCAGCCCTGAACCGGGTCTGACCTACGAGCAGTACTTC

v_call: TRBV5-4
j_call: TRBJ1-2
d_call: TRBD1
clone_size: NA
cdr3_aa: CASSATTGNYGYTF
cdr3_nt: TGTGCCAGCAGCGCTACGACAGGGAACTATGGCTACACCTTC

v_call: TRBV4-1
j_call: TRBJ1-2
d_call: NA
clone_size: NA
cdr3_aa: CASSQDTARGYGYTF
cdr3_nt: TGCGCCAGCAGCCAAGATACAGCGCGGGGTTATGGCTACACCTTC

v_call: TRBV2
j_call: TRBJ2-1
d_call: NA
clone_size: NA
cdr3_aa: CASSVASLHNEQFF
cdr3_nt: TGTGCCAGCAGTGTAGCGTCGCTACACAATGAGCAGTTCTTC

v_call: TRBV6-1
j_call: TRBJ2-7
d_call: TRBD2
clone_size: NA
cdr3_aa: CASSDPLAGGRYEQYF
cdr3_nt: TGTGCCAGTAGTGACCCCCTCGCGGGGGGGCGGTACGAGCAGTACTTC

v_call: TRBV10-3
j_call: TRBJ1-6
d_call: TRBD1
clone_size: NA
cdr3_aa: CAIKQGQNNSPLHF
cdr3_nt: TGTGCCATCAAACAGGGACAGAATAATTCACCCCTCCACTTT

v_call: TRBV19
j_call: TRBJ1-1
d_call: NA
clone_size: NA
cdr3_aa: CASSTLLVWGQNTEAFF
cdr3_nt: TGTGCCAGTAGTACTCTACTAGTCTGGGGTCAGAACACTGAAGCTTTCTTT

v_call: TRBV6-1
j_call: TRBJ2-7
d_call: TRBD1
clone_size: NA
cdr3_aa: CASRDRGAYEQYF
cdr3_nt: TGTGCCAGCAGGGACAGGGGGGCCTACGAGCAGTACTTC

v_call: TRBV10-3
j_call: TRBJ1-1
d_call: TRBD1
clone_size: NA
cdr3_aa: CAIRPGQGVTEAFF
cdr3_nt: TGTGCCATCAGACCGGGACAGGGGGTCACTGAAGCTTTCTTT

v_call: TRBV5-1
j_call: TRBJ2-7
d_call: NA
clone_size: NA
cdr3_aa: CASSALYRDEQYF
cdr3_nt: TGCGCCAGCAGCGCACTCTACCGGGACGAGCAGTACTTC

v_call: TRBV30
j_call: TRBJ1-5
d_call: TRBD1
clone_size: few
cdr3_aa: CAWDRGGNQPQHF
cdr3_nt: TGTGCCTGGGACAGGGGGGGGAATCAGCCCCAGCATTTT

v_call: TRBV27
j_call: TRBJ2-1
d_call: NA
clone_size: NA
cdr3_aa: CASRLIDREWGDEQFF
cdr3_nt: TGTGCCAGCAGACTCATCGACAGGGAGTGGGGGGATGAGCAGTTCTTC

v_call: TRBV5-1
j_call: TRBJ1-4
d_call: NA
clone_size: NA
cdr3_aa: CASSLVPGQNEKLFF
cdr3_nt: TGCGCCAGCAGCTTGGTTCCAGGCCAGAATGAAAAACTGTTTTTT

v_call: TRBV10-3
j_call: TRBJ2-1
d_call: TRBD2
clone_size: NA
cdr3_aa: CAIRGTSGRDYNEQFF
cdr3_nt: TGTGCCATCCGGGGGACTAGCGGGAGAGATTACAATGAGCAGTTCTTC

v_call: TRBV4-2
j_call: TRBJ2-3
d_call: NA
clone_size: NA
cdr3_aa: CASSQEATDTQYF
cdr3_nt: TGTGCCAGCAGCCAAGAAGCTACAGATACGCAGTATTTT

v_call: TRBV4-1
j_call: TRBJ2-5
d_call: NA
clone_size: NA
cdr3_aa: CASSPIAKETQYF
cdr3_nt: TGCGCCAGCAGCCCCATAGCAAAAGAGACCCAGTACTTC

v_call: TRBV11-3
j_call: TRBJ1-1
d_call: NA
clone_size: once
cdr3_aa: CASSSAVTGTEAFF
cdr3_nt: TGTGCCAGCAGCTCAGCGGTTACCGGCACTGAAGCTTTCTTT

v_call: TRBV30
j_call: TRBJ1-5
d_call: NA
clone_size: NA
cdr3_aa: CAWSLGSASNQPQHF
cdr3_nt: TGTGCCTGGAGTTTAGGCAGCGCGAGCAATCAGCCCCAGCATTTT